Below, 18 T cell receptor beta chains from the same sample are listed, as sequenced in a study of OX40 agonist ivuxolimab in advanced cancers. Assay: immunoSEQ multiplex PCR; the TCRdb copy retains only in-frame clones and omits some. The profile shows about 36,000 clones, 74% of them singletons. Material: CD4+ or CD8+ T cells sorted from blood, obtained in a trial of the OX40 agonist ivuxolimab. Every receptor here comes from an adult with an advanced solid tumor such as melanoma, head and neck, liver or kidney cancer.

This clone was detected a few times. The rearrangement uses TRBV27 and TRBJ2-3; TRBD1 agrees at 8 bases. Trimming at V came to 1 base and at J to 1 base, leaving 7 bases not matched to a gene. The CDR3 contains 17 residues. Germline CDR1 is MNHEY and CDR2 is SMNVEV (reference sequence). CDR3 bases: TGTGCCAGCAGTTTATGGGGGGACAGGCGGGGCACAGATACGCAGTATTTT. Amino acid sequence: CASSLWGDRRGTDTQYF.

The table lists this clone with a few counts. This chain uses TRBV30 with TRBJ2-2; D is unclear. V was trimmed by 3 bases and J by 6 bases, leaving 8 bases between them. Germline assignment: CDR1 GTSNPN and CDR2 SVGIG (reference sequence). CDR3 length equals 12 residues. The CDR3 protein is CAWSVSAGELFF. In DNA, the CDR3 is TGTGCCTGGAGCGTATCGGCCGGGGAGCTGTTTTTT.

The rearrangement uses TRBV7-8 and TRBJ1-4, with D possibly matching TRBD1 (5 bases). Trimming left V 7 bases short and J 8 bases short, with 14 bases between. This CDR3 is built from 13 residues. Per germline, CDR1 SGHVS and CDR2 FQNEAQ. Here the CDR3 DNA reads TGTGCCAGCACCCGAGGGGTTAGGGAAAAACTGTTTTTT. This translates into CASTRGVREKLFF.

This clone appeared a single time. This chain links TRBV7-3 with TRBJ1-2; 8 bases are a match to TRBD1. The CDR3 runs to 13 residues. V lost 5 bases to trimming and J lost 6 bases; unmatched junction nucleotides: 5. Germline CDR1 and CDR2: SGHTA and FQGTGA. The CDR3 nucleotides read TGTGCCAGCAGCATGACAGGGGCTAATGGCTACACCTTC. Its protein is CASSMTGANGYTF.

The rearrangement links TRBV9 to TRBJ1-2; a possible D gene is TRBD1 (6 bases). Germline CDR1 SGDLS, CDR2 YYNGEE. The CDR3 runs to 13 residues. V shed 3 bases and J shed 11 bases, with 17 bases lying between them. In DNA, the CDR3 is TGTGCCAGCAGCGCGGGTCCAGGGGAGGGGTACACCTTC. Translated: CASSAGPGEGYTF.

The chain links TRBV10-3 to TRBJ2-7; weak D call: TRBD2 (5 bases). The length of the CDR3 is 12 residues. Per the germline V gene, CDR1 is ENHRY and CDR2 is SYGVKD. Trimming took 10 bases from V and 7 from J, leaving 17 bases between them. CDR3 residues: CATSGELREQYF. The DNA of the CDR3 is TGTGCCACCTCCGGGGAGCTGAGGGAGCAGTACTTC.

The genes are TRBV7-2 and TRBJ1-1, with 7 bases aligning to TRBD1. The germline V gene encodes CDR1 SGHTA and CDR2 FQGNSA. The CDR3 consists of 13 residues. V lost 4 bases to trimming and J lost 5 bases; unmatched junction nucleotides: 4. The CDR3 bases are TGTGCCAGCAGCTACGACAGGGTTACTGAAGCTTTCTTT. This gives the protein CASSYDRVTEAFF.

This clone has a handful of counts. This chain links TRBV30 with TRBJ2-4; either TRBD1 or TRBD2 may fit D (6 bases each). Germline values: CDR1 GTSNPN, CDR2 SVGIG (reference sequence). Between the trimmed V and J ends, which lost 3 bases and 13 bases, there was a span of 16 bases. CDR3 length: 12 amino acids. Here the CDR3 reads CAWSGGTREQYF. CDR3 bases: TGTGCCTGGAGCGGGGGCACCCGCGAACAGTACTTC.

The chain couples TRBV5-4 to TRBJ2-5; D possibly uses TRBD1 or TRBD2 (6 bases each). Germline CDR1 is SGHNT and CDR2 is YYREEE (reference sequence). The CDR3 contains 13 residues. The germline V and J ends were trimmed by 6 bases and 5 bases, with 14 bases remaining between them. CDR3: CASTPWGAETQYF. For the CDR3, the DNA is TGTGCCAGCACCCCCTGGGGGGCCGAGACCCAGTACTTC.

This chain joins TRBV6-5 and TRBJ2-7; 9 bases line up with TRBD1. V gave up 4 bases and J gave up 5 bases; unmatched junction bases: 3. The CDR3 contains 13 residues. Germline V CDR1 and CDR2: MNHEY, SVGAGI. CDR3 nucleotides: TGTGCCAGCAGTTCGAGACAGGGGGACGAGCAGTACGTC. Translated: CASSSRQGDEQYV.

The V call is TRBV5-6, the J call TRBJ2-3, with D perhaps matching TRBD2 (5 bases). Germline assignment: CDR1 SGHDT and CDR2 YYEEEE. This CDR3 contains 15 residues. V was cut by 3 bases and J by 9 bases, with 20 bases left in between. CDR3 nucleotide sequence: TGTGCCAGCAGCTCGACTAAGGGTGATTGGATGACGCAGTATTTT. Translated: CASSSTKGDWMTQYF.

This chain connects TRBV19 to TRBJ1-2, with D perhaps matching TRBD1 (6 bases). V lost 5 bases and J 4 bases, leaving 14 bases between the germline ends. Germline CDR1 LNHDA, CDR2 SQIVND (reference sequence). The CDR3 length is 14 residues. This CDR3 is CASSSFQGIYGYTF. CDR3 nucleotides: TGTGCCAGTAGTTCTTTCCAGGGGATCTATGGCTACACCTTC.

V is TRBV30 and J is TRBJ2-2; 8 bases map to TRBD1. Germline lookup yields CDR1 GTSNPN and CDR2 SVGIG (reference sequence). This CDR3 has 15 residues. Losses at the gene ends were 1 base for V and 3 bases for J; bases not matched to a gene: 4. CDR3 sequence (DNA): TGTGCCTGGAGTGGAACAGGGGGTGACACCGGGGAGCTGTTTTTT. This sequence encodes CAWSGTGGDTGELFF.

This clone was detected once. This chain joins TRBV10-3 and TRBJ2-7, with 11 bases lining up with TRBD2. The CDR3 is made up of 16 amino acids. The trim removed 6 bases at V and 1 base at J, leaving 8 bases unmatched. Germline CDR1 and CDR2: ENHRY and SYGVKD. The CDR3 DNA reads as TGTGCCATCAGGGCCGGGACTAGCGGTGTTTCCTACGAGCAGTACTTC. As protein: CAIRAGTSGVSYEQYF.

The table lists this clone with a few counts. The rearrangement links TRBV4-1 to TRBJ1-5, with TRBD1 identical over 9 bases. This CDR3 contains 16 residues. V was clipped by 0 bases and J by 7 bases; unmatched bases: 7. Germline V CDR1 and CDR2: MGHRA, YSYEKL. CDR3 DNA: TGCGCCAGCAGCCAAGATAGGGACAGGGTCAAGCAGCCCCAGCATTTT. Translating gives CASSQDRDRVKQPQHF.

By share, this clone counts as medium-sized (0.01 to 0.1%). The chain couples TRBV4-1 to TRBJ2-7; D perhaps matches TRBD1 (5 bases). Germline V gives CDR1 MGHRA, CDR2 YSYEKL. The V end was cut by 2 bases, the J end by 0 bases, with 8 bases between. The CDR3 has 14 amino acids. The CDR3 DNA sequence: TGCGCCAGCAGCCAAATCCAGGGCTCCTACGAGCAGTACTTC. Translating it yields CASSQIQGSYEQYF.

This clone has only one observation. Here the CDR3 DNA reads TGTGCCAGCAGCGTAGAGACTGGGGCCACCGGGGAGCTGTTTTTT. The encoded protein is CASSVETGATGELFF. The chain uses TRBV9 and TRBJ2-2, with a weak D call TRBD1 (5 bases). V lost 0 bases, J lost 4 bases, and 10 bases lay in between. CDR3 length: 15 amino acids. Germline assignment: CDR1 SGDLS and CDR2 YYNGEE. Drawing the rest from reference TRBV9 and TRBJ2-2, the complete variable domain is DSGVTQTPKHLITATGQRVTLRCSPRSGDLSVYWYQQSLDQGLQFLIQYYNGEERAKGNILERFSAQQFPDLHSELNLSSLELGDSALYFCASSVETGATGELFFGEGSRLTVL.

This clone was counted between two and nine times. Other DNA sequences in this specimen translate into the identical CDR3. The CDR3 loop reads CASSVGQGNYGYTF. The CDR3 region has the DNA TGTGCCAGCAGCGTAGGACAGGGAAACTATGGCTACACCTTC. The chain carries TRBV9 and TRBJ1-2; 7 bases fit TRBD1. There are 14 residues in the CDR3. Germline V lookup: CDR1 SGDLS, CDR2 YYNGEE. V gave up 0 bases and J gave up 2 bases; unmatched junction bases: 1. Full variable domain (missing parts from reference TRBV9 and TRBJ1-2): DSGVTQTPKHLITATGQRVTLRCSPRSGDLSVYWYQQSLDQGLQFLIQYYNGEERAKGNILERFSAQQFPDLHSELNLSSLELGDSALYFCASSVGQGNYGYTFGSGTRLTVV.